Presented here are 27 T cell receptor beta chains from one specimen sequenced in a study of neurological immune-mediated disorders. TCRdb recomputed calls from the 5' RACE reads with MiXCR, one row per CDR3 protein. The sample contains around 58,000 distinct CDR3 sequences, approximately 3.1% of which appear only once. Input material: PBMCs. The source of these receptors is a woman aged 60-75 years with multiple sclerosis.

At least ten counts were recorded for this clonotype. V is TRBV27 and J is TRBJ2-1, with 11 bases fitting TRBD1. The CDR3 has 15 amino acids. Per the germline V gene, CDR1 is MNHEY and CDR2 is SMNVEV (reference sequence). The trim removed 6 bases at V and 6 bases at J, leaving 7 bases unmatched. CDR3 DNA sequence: TGTGCCAGCAGATCCGGGACAGGGGGTATCAATGAGCAGTTCTTC. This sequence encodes CASRSGTGGINEQFF.

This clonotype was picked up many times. DNA of the CDR3: TGTGCCAGCAGCTCTTCGGGGACAGGAGCCAACTATGGCTACACCTTC. Protein product: CASSSSGTGANYGYTF. The chain has TRBV7-9 and TRBJ1-2, with 8 bases identical to TRBD1. The CDR3 spans 16 residues. CDR1 is SEHNR, CDR2 FQNEAQ, per germline (reference sequence). Germline trimming cut 4 bases from V and 2 bases from J; bases unmatched to any gene: 9.

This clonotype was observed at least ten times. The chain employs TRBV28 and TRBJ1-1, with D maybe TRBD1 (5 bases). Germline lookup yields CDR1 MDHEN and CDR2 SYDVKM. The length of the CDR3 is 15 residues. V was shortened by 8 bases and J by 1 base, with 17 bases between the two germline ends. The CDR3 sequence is CASWVPGRPNTEAFF. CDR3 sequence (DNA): TGTGCCAGCTGGGTACCGGGACGCCCGAACACTGAAGCTTTCTTT.

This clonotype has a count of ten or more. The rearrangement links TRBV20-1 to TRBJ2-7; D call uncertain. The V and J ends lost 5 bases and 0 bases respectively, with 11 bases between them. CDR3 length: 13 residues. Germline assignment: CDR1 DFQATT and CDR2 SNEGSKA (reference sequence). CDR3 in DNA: TGCAGTGCTTTTGTAAGTCCCTCCTACGAGCAGTACTTC. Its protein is CSAFVSPSYEQYF.

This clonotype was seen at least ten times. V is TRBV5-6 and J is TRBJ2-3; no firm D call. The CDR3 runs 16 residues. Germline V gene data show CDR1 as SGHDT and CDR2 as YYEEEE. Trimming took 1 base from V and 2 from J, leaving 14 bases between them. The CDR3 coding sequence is TGTGCCAGCAGCTTGTTGAGCCCAATTATCACAGATACGCAGTATTTT. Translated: CASSLLSPIITDTQYF.

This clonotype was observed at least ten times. As DNA, the CDR3 is TGTGCCAGCAGTGATGGGGATTTGGGAAAACTGTTTTTT. It is translated as CASSDGDLGKLFF. This chain uses TRBV2 with TRBJ1-4; D gene unclear. The CDR3 is 13 residues long. Germline values: CDR1 SNHLY, CDR2 FYNNEI. Trimming shortened V by 3 bases and J by 10 bases, and 12 bases separated the two germline ends. Using reference TRBV2 and TRBJ1-4 for the parts outside the CDR3, the full variable domain is EPEVTQTPSHQVTQMGQEVILRCVPISNHLYFYWYRQILGQKVEFLVSFYNNEISEKSEIFDDQFSVERPDGSNFTLKIRSTKLEDSAMYFCASSDGDLGKLFFGSGTQLSVL.

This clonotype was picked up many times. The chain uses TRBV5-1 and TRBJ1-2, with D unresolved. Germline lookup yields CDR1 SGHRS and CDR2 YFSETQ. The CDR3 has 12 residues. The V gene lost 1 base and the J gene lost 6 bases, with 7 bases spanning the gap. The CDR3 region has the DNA TGCGCCAGCAGCTTGACAGCTGATGGCTACACCTTC. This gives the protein CASSLTADGYTF.

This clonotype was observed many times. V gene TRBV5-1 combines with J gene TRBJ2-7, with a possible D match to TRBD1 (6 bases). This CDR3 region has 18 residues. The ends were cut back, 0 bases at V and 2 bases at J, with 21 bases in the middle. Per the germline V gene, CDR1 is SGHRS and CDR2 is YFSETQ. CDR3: CASSLDVPGTLGTYEQYF. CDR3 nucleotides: TGCGCCAGCAGCTTGGACGTCCCGGGGACACTGGGAACCTACGAGCAGTACTTC.

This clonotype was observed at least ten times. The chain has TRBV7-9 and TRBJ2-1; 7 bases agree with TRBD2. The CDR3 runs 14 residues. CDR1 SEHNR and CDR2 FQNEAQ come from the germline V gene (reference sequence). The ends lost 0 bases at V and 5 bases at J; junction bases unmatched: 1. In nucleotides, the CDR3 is TGTGCCAGCAGCTTAGCGGGAGGGCACAATGAGCAGTTCTTC. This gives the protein CASSLAGGHNEQFF.

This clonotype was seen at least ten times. This chain's CDR3 is CASSRGSDAYEQYF. As DNA, the CDR3 is TGTGCCAGCAGCCGGGGGAGCGATGCCTACGAGCAGTACTTC. The genes are TRBV4-2 and TRBJ2-7; D tentatively reads TRBD1 or TRBD2 (5 bases each). This CDR3 has 14 residues. V was shortened by 4 bases and J by 2 bases, with 12 bases between the two germline ends. The V gene's germline CDR1 is LGHNA and CDR2 YNFKEQ.

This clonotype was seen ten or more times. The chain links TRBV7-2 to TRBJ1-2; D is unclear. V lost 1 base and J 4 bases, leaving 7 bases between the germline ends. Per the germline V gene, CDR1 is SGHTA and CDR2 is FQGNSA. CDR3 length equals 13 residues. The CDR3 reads CASSLGRIYGYTF. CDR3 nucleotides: TGTGCCAGCAGCTTAGGACGGATCTATGGCTACACCTTC.

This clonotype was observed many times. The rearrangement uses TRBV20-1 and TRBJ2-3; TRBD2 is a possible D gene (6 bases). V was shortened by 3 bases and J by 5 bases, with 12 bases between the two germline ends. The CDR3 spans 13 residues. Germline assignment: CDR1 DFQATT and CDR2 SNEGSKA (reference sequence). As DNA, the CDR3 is TGCAGTGCTAGGGTGGAGGGCCGAGATACGCAGTATTTT. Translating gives CSARVEGRDTQYF.

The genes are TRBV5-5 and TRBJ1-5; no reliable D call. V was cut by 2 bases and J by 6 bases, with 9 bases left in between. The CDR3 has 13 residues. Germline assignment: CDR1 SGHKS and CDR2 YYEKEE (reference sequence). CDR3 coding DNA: TGTGCCAGCAGCTTTGACCCTAGTCAGCCCCAGCATTTT. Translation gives CASSFDPSQPQHF.

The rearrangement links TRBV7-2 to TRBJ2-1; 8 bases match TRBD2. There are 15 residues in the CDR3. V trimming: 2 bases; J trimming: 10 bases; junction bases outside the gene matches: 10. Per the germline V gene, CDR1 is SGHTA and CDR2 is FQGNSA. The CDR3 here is CASSLRGTSIKEQFF. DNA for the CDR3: TGTGCCAGCAGCTTACGCGGGACTAGTATTAAAGAGCAGTTCTTC.

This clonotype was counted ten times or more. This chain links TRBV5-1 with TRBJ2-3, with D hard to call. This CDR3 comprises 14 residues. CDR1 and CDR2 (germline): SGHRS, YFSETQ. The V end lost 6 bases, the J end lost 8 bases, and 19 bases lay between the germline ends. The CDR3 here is CASKSSATASTQYF. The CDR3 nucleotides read TGCGCCAGCAAATCCAGTGCGACGGCGTCTACGCAGTATTTT.

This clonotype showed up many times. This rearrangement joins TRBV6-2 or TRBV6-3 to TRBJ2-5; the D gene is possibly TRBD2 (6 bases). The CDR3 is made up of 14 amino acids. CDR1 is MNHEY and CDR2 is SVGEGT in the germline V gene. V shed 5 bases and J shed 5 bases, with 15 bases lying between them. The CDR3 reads CASSLRDFGETQYF. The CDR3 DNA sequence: TGTGCCAGCAGTCTTCGGGACTTCGGGGAGACCCAGTACTTC.

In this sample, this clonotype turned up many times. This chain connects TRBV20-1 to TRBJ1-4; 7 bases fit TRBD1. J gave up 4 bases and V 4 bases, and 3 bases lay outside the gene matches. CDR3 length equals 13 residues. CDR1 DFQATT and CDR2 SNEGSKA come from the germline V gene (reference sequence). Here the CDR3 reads CSATRQGNEKLFF. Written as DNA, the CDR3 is TGCAGTGCTACTAGACAGGGTAATGAAAAACTGTTTTTT.

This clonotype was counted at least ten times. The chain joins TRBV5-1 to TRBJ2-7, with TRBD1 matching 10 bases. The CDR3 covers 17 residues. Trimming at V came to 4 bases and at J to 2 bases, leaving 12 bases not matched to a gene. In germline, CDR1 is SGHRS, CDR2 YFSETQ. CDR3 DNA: TGCGCCAGCAGCCCCAGGGCCCCCGGGACAGGGGCCTACGAGCAGTACTTC. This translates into CASSPRAPGTGAYEQYF.

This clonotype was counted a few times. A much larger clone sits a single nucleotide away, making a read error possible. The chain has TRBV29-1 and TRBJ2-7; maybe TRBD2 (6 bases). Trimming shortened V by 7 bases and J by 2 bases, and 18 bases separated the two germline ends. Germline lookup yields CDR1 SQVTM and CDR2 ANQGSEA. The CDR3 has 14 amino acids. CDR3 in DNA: TGCAGCGCGATGGGGGGTACGAACACCTACGAGCAGTACTTC. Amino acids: CSAMGGTNTYEQYF.

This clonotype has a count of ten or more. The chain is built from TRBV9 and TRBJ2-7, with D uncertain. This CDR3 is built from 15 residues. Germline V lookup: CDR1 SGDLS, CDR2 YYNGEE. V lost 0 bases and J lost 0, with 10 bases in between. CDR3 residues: CASSVGSSVSYEQYF. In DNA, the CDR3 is TGTGCCAGCAGCGTAGGCTCATCCGTCTCCTACGAGCAGTACTTC.

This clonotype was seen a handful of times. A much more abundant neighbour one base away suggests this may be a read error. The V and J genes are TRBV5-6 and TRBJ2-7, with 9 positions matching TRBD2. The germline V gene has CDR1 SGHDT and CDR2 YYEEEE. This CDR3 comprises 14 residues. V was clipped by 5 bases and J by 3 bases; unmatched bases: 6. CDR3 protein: CASSRAGGYYEQYF. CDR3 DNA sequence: TGTGCCAGCAGTAGAGCGGGGGGCTACTACGAGCAGTACTTC.

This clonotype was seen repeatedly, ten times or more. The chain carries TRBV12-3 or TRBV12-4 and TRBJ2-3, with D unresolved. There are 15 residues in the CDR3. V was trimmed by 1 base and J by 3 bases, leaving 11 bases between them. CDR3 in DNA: TGTGCCAGCAGTTTAGATGGATTCGGGACAGATACGCAGTATTTT. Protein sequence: CASSLDGFGTDTQYF.

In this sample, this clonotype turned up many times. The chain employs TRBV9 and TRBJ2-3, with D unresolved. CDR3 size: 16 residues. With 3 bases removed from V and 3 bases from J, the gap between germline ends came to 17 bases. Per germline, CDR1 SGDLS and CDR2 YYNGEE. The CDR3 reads CASSASSIGLTDTQYF. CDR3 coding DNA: TGTGCCAGCAGCGCGTCTAGTATCGGGTTGACAGATACGCAGTATTTT.

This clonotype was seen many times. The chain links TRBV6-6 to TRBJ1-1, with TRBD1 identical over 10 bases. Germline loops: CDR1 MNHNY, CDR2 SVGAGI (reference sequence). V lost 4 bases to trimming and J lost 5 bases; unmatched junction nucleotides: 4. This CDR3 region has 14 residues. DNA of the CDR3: TGTGCCAGCAGTTGGGACAGGGGTATGACTGAAGCTTTCTTT. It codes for CASSWDRGMTEAFF.

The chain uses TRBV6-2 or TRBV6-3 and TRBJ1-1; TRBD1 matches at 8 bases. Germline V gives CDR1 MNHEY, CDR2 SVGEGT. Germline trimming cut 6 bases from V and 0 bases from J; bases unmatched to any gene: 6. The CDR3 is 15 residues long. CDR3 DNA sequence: TGTGCCAGCAGCTCACAGGGGGTGTTGAACACTGAAGCTTTCTTT. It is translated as CASSSQGVLNTEAFF.

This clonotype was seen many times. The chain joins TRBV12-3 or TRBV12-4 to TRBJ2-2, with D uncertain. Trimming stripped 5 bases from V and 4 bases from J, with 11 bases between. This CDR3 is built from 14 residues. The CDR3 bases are TGTGCCAGCAGTCCAACCTCGGGCACCGGGGAGCTGTTTTTT. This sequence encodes CASSPTSGTGELFF.

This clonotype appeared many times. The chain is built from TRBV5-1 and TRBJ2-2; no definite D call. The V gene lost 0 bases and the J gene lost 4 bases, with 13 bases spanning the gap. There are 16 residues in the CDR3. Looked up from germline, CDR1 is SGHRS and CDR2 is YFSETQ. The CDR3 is CASSLVSAGGTGELFF. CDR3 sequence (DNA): TGCGCCAGCAGCTTGGTCTCGGCTGGCGGCACCGGGGAGCTGTTTTTT.